This TCR beta chain was profiled in a study of blood T cells in healthy people across ages. Study-level background: T cells yielded about one barcoded beta molecule per two cells through template switching.

The germline V and J ends were trimmed by 1 base and 5 bases, with 8 bases remaining between them. The CDR3 has 13 residues. The germline V gene has CDR1 SGHRS and CDR2 YFSETQ. Together with a sample-barcoded 5' primer, a J-beta primer mix was included in a second PCR lasting roughly 7 to 11 cycles. TCRdb re-called the 5' RACE reads with MiXCR, one entry per CDR3 protein. The sample lists over 1,500,000 distinct CDR3 sequences; 40% to 55% were seen once. Source material: blood. The V call is TRBV5-1, the J call TRBJ2-3; no firm D call. The sequence derives from a woman in her 40s in good health. The DNA for the CDR3 is TGCGCCAGCAGCTTGACGCCCCAAGATACGCAGTATTTT. It codes for CASSLTPQDTQYF.